This entry is about one TCR beta chain. This clone was observed a handful of times. There is no known antigen for this receptor. The sample holds no much larger clone one base away, and base qualities are not on file. In Seattle, one collaborating source enrolled patients while the infection was active and tracked those patients longitudinally over the course of disease. Collaborating institutions collected whole blood in K2EDTA tubes following their own protocols. For TCRbeta analysis, collaborators shipped samples in one of three forms: frozen whole blood, isolated PBMCs, or DNA extracted from either of those sample types. The CDR3 spans 10 residues, from the cysteine through the phenylalanine. Left in the record is the CDR3 DNA by itself, 30 bases read in frame from the first base. V is clipped by 3 bases and J by 8 bases, and the sequence between their germline boundaries is 4 bases long. The immunoSEQ Assay, a bias-controlled multiplex PCR, was used to amplify TCRbeta CDR3 regions from genomic DNA. The authors' pipeline ran thus. The number of nucleated cells in each sample was estimated from the amplification of reference gene primers within the assay. Sequence reads were collapsed and filtered to measure the absolute abundance of every unique TCRbeta CDR3 rearrangement. For each sample, productive Simpson clonality was calculated as the square root of Simpson's diversity index across productive rearrangements. This is the immuneACCESS table as TCRdb keeps it, with only in-frame sequences that have V and J called. A part of the clones is gone; compared with another copy, unresolved V genes explain less than half, and the rest is unexplained. Clone size and V and J calls were adopted from that table, with D and trimming inferred from the DNA. The sample table records about 180,000 clones; around 84% of these occur just once. About 5.6% of the sample is held by the ten biggest clonotypes.

This entry comes from a study of blood T cell repertoires in COVID-19 (dated by TCRdb to 2020 to 2022). Broadly, across the study: The collaborator samples originated in the United States, Italy and Spain and spanned the acute and convalescent phases of COVID-19. Samples were obtained from the ongoing ImmuneRACE study (first 160 participants) and from about 1,300 subjects provided by 6 global collaborators. The dataset comprised deeply sampled blood TCRbeta repertoires from subjects exposed to, actively infected with, or recovered from COVID-19. The material from the prospective study consisted of cDNA or gDNA derived from T cells, B-cell-depleted T cells, or PBMCs. The sample metadata nearly always contained a de-identified subject ID, COVID-19 status, age in years and sex. Where HLA class I and class II types were available, the types were taken from metadata supplied by the sample provider, not from assay-based typing. The repertoires were released in a freely available public database intended as a resource for research on the immune response to SARS-CoV-2.

General conclusions and limits of the study: How much clinical and demographic metadata was included differed by source and by participant, and the metadata was provided uncurated.

This TCR was recovered from a woman in her forties or fifties with COVID-19, enrolled during active disease. The sequence links TRBV12-3 or TRBV12-4 to TRBJ1-2, with no confident D gene call. What was sequenced was peripheral blood. This receptor carries the CDR3 CASSLEGYTF. The DNA is as follows: TGTGCCAGCAGTTTGGAGGGCTACACCTTC.